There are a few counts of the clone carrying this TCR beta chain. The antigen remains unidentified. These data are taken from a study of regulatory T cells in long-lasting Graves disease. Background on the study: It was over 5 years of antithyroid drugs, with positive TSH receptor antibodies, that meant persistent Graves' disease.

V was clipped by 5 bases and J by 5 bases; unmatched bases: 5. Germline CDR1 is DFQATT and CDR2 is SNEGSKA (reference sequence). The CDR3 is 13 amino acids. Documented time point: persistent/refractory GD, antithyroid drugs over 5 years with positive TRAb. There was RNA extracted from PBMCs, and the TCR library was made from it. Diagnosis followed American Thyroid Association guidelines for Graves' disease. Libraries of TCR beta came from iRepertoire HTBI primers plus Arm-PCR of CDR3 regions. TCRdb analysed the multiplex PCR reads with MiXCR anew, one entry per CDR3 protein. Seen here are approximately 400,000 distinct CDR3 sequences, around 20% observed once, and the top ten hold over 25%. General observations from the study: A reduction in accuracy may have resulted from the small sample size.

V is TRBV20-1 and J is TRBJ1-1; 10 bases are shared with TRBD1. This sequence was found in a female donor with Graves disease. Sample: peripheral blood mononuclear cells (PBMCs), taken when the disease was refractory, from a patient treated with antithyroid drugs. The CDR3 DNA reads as TGCAGTGCTTCCGGGACAGGGGTTACTGAAGCTTTCTTT. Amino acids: CSASGTGVTEAFF.